This T cell receptor (beta chain) emerged from a study of glioma-infiltrating T cells after dendritic cell vaccination. Some clones are missing from TCRdb's copy, which holds only in-frame ones; the method was immunoSEQ multiplex PCR. The profile shows tens of thousands of clones, over 75% of them singletons. The CDR3 has 16 amino acids. V lost 2 bases and J 0 bases, leaving 13 bases between the germline ends. The germline gives CDR1 SEHNR, CDR2 FQNEAQ (reference sequence). Time point indicated: after dendritic cell vaccination, including at tumor progression/relapse. No glioblastoma patient carried an isocitrate dehydrogenase mutation.

The sequence derives from a human donor with glioblastoma. This sample comprised blood, obtained after dendritic cell vaccination. The chain employs TRBV7-9 and TRBJ1-1, with D unclear. The CDR3 DNA is TGTGCCAGCAGCTTACCCAGATACACCATGAACACTGAAGCTTTCTTT. It translates to CASSLPRYTMNTEAFF.